The 3 T cell receptor beta chains below come from one sample, sequenced in a study of T cells in Graves' hyperthyroidism and ophthalmopathy. Amplification targeted TCR beta CDR3 regions from RNA transcripts. A set of HTBI primers served as the primers for a first-round RT-PCR of the TCR CDR3. TCRdb re-called the multiplex PCR reads through MiXCR, storing one row per CDR3 protein. This table holds some 180,000 distinct CDR3 sequences, over 15% found once. Material for sequencing was blood. The origin of the receptors is a woman aged 45-60 years with Graves' hyperthyroidism.

There are many counts of this clonotype. The V gene is TRBV6-2 or TRBV6-3, the J gene TRBJ1-5; D uncertain. Trimming cost V 9 bases and J 0 bases, with 9 bases left between them. This CDR3 has 13 amino acids. Germline assignment: CDR1 MNHEY and CDR2 SVGEGT. The CDR3 region has the DNA TGTGCCAGTAGCCAGAATAGCAATCAGCCCCAGCATTTT. This gives the protein CASSQNSNQPQHF.

This clonotype was picked up many times. The CDR3 DNA reads as TGTGCCAGCAGCTTCGGGGGGCCGGGCACCGGGGAGCTGTTTTTT. Its protein product is CASSFGGPGTGELFF. V gene TRBV5-5 combines with J gene TRBJ2-2, with D possibly matching TRBD2 (7 bases). Germline CDR1 reads SGHKS; CDR2 reads YYEKEE (reference sequence). CDR3 size: 15 residues. V lost 2 bases and J lost 4, with 12 bases in between.

This chain uses TRBV11-3 with TRBJ2-5, with D uncertain. CDR3 length equals 13 residues. Germline CDR1 is SGHNT and CDR2 is YENEEA. Trimming took off 3 bases at V and 1 base at J, with 6 bases between the two ends. CDR3 DNA sequence: TGTGCCAGCAGCTTCTATGGCCAAGAGACCCAGTACTTC. As protein: CASSFYGQETQYF.